This TCR beta chain is drawn from a study of blood T cell repertoires in COVID-19. Study-wide background: Material from acute and convalescent COVID-19 was sourced from the United States, Italy and Spain.

CDR1 is SGHTA, CDR2 FQGNSA, per germline. This CDR3 region has 12 residues. Notes on this clone: Germline is not matched at one junction end, which may reflect a read error.

Original methodology: By means of reference gene primer amplification, nucleated cell counts were estimated. Sequencing was performed with immunoSEQ multiplex PCR; in TCRdb, only in-frame clones are kept and a portion is missing. V and J calls and clone size are given by that table; D and trimming were obtained from the DNA. The sample contains around 93,000 clones, roughly 87% of which appear only once. Source material: peripheral blood. This chain links TRBV7-2 with TRBJ1-3; 8 bases align to TRBD1. The receptor was isolated from a man older than 75 with acute or convalescent COVID-19. CDR3 in amino acids: CASSPGQGPLNF. CDR3 DNA: TGTGCCAGCAGCCCTGGACAGGGCCCTTTGAATTTT.